This TCR beta chain was sequenced during a study of cytomegalovirus exposure and HLA in healthy donors. Study-wide context: Falling in the Caucasian-associated ancestry cluster were 81% of some 400 genotyped donors. Study-wide results and limits: Specificity of three CMV-associated chains for CMV antigens was verified in vitro. An analysis was carried out at a later point. It showed that HLA-associated TCR beta chains were more clonally expanded than equally common non-associated chains.

As regards this clone: Its matching antigen is unknown.

60 Vbeta and 13 Jbeta primers were used in PCR. Clones were sequenced by immunoSEQ multiplex PCR, and TCRdb holds only the in-frame ones, with some missing. This sample has over 150,000 clones, with about four fifths found just once. The origin of this receptor is a man in his fifties in good health and CMV-seropositive. Sequences were obtained from PBMCs.

CDR3 loop: CASNERGSTDTQYF. The CDR3 DNA sequence: TGCGCCAGCAATGAAAGGGGGAGCACAGATACGCAGTATTTT. The chain uses TRBV4-1 and TRBJ2-3; D possibly corresponds to TRBD1 (6 bases). The CDR3 covers 14 residues. Germline V lookup: CDR1 MGHRA, CDR2 YSYEKL. V lost 7 bases to trimming and J lost 0 bases, with 11 bases between them.